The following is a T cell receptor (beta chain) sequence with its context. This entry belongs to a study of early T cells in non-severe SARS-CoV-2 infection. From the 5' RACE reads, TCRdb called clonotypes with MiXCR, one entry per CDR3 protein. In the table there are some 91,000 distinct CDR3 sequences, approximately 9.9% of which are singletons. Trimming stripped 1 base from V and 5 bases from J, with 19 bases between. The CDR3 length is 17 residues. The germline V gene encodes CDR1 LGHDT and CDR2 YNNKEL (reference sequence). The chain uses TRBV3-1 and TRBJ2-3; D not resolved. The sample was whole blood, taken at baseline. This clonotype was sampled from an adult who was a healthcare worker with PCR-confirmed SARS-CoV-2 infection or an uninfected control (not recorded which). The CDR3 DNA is TGTGCCAGCAGCCAAGTTTTAGCCTCTACATCGAAAGATACGCAGTATTTT. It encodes CASSQVLASTSKDTQYF.